One and the same sample provided the 22 T cell receptor beta chains below, sequenced in a study of blood T cell repertoires in COVID-19. The assay was immunoSEQ multiplex PCR, and TCRdb's table has in-frame clones only and misses some. Of 430,000 or so clones in the sample, more than 75% are singletons; the top ten hold 1.5% to 2%. The sample was PBMCs or T cells enriched from blood (not recorded which). These receptors were collected from a woman in her 40s who had recovered from COVID-19.

This chain joins TRBV5-6 and TRBJ1-1, with unresolved D. Trimming removed 3 bases at V and 3 bases at J, with 12 bases between. This CDR3 has 14 amino acids. Germline V CDR1 and CDR2: SGHDT, YYEEEE. DNA for the CDR3: TGTGCCAGCAGCTCTGGCCCGAGGGACACTGAAGCTTTCTTT. The encoded protein is CASSSGPRDTEAFF.

With regard to this clone: The same CDR3 also results from other DNA sequences found in this sample. The V gene is TRBV5-1, the J gene TRBJ2-1, with TRBD2 matching 13 bases. The CDR3 has 15 amino acids. In germline, CDR1 is SGHRS, CDR2 YFSETQ. Trimming at V came to 3 bases and at J to 4 bases, leaving 1 base not matched to a gene. CDR3 sequence (DNA): TGCGCCAGCAGCTCGGGACTAGCGGGATACAATGAGCAGTTCTTC. As protein: CASSSGLAGYNEQFF.

The rearrangement joins TRBV4-3 to TRBJ2-1; TRBD2 matches at 12 bases. Germline trimming cut 0 bases from V and 10 bases from J; bases unmatched to any gene: 16. The CDR3 extends over 19 amino acids. Germline CDR1 LGHNA, CDR2 YSLEER. Here the CDR3 DNA reads TGCGCCAGCAGCCAAGATTTATTTTCGCCTAGCGGGAGGGTTGGGGAGCAGTTCTTC. Translating gives CASSQDLFSPSGRVGEQFF.

J is TRBJ2-1 and V is TRBV24-1; 13 bases match TRBD2. The CDR3 sequence is 18 residues long. Losses at the gene ends were 2 bases for V and 0 bases for J; bases not matched to a gene: 3. Germline lookup yields CDR1 KGHDR and CDR2 SFDVKD. The CDR3 here is CATSDSRTSGGSYNEQFF. The CDR3 nucleotides are TGTGCCACCAGTGATTCCCGGACTAGCGGGGGCTCCTACAATGAGCAGTTCTTC.

The J gene is TRBJ2-5, the V gene TRBV5-1; TRBD2 aligns across 12 bases. V shed 0 bases and J 5 bases; nucleotides not matched to a gene: 5. Looked up from germline, CDR1 is SGHRS and CDR2 is YFSETQ. The length of the CDR3 is 16 residues. The CDR3: CASSLGELAGGETQYF. The CDR3 DNA reads as TGCGCCAGCAGCTTGGGGGAACTAGCGGGAGGTGAGACCCAGTACTTC.

The chain links TRBV4-2 to TRBJ2-1; maybe TRBD1 (5 bases). Deletions cut 1 base from V and 4 bases from J, with 11 bases between. Germline V gives CDR1 LGHNA, CDR2 YNFKEQ. CDR3 length equals 15 residues. For the CDR3, the DNA is TGTGCCAGCAGCCAAGTGGGGCCAGCTTACAATGAGCAGTTCTTC. It yields the protein CASSQVGPAYNEQFF.

This rearrangement joins TRBV10-3 to TRBJ1-5, with D maybe TRBD1 (5 bases). This CDR3 contains 14 residues. The germline CDR1 and CDR2 sequences are ENHRY and SYGVKD. V gave up 4 bases and J gave up 2 bases, with 9 bases separating them. CDR3 region: CAISAGLGNQPQHF. CDR3 DNA: TGTGCCATCAGTGCGGGACTCGGCAATCAGCCCCAGCATTTT.

DNA of the CDR3: TGTGCCAGCAGCCAAAGACTAGCGGGGTCCTACGAGCAGTACTTC. Amino acid sequence: CASSQRLAGSYEQYF. V is TRBV3-1 (or the pseudogene TRBV3-2) and J is TRBJ2-7; the match to TRBD2 covers 11 bases. With V trimmed by 2 bases and J by 1 base, 1 base remained unmatched. Germline V gene data show CDR1 as LGHDT and CDR2 as YNNKEL (reference sequence). The CDR3 totals 15 residues.

The J gene is TRBJ1-2, the V gene TRBV10-3; D unresolved. The CDR3 is 15 amino acids. Germline V gene sequence: CDR1 ENHRY, CDR2 SYGVKD. V lost 7 bases to trimming and J lost 0 bases, with 15 bases between them. The DNA of the CDR3 is TGTGCCATCATGAGAGGATCTGAAGCTAACTATGGCTACACCTTC. Its protein product is CAIMRGSEANYGYTF.

For the CDR3, the DNA is TGTGCCAGCTCACCATTAGGACAGGGGGCGACTGAAGCTTTCTTT. Its translation is CASSPLGQGATEAFF. The chain joins TRBV18 to TRBJ1-1; 11 nucleotides agree with TRBD1. Looked up from germline, CDR1 is KGHSH and CDR2 is LQKENI. The CDR3 extends over 15 amino acids. V was pared by 2 bases and J by 5 bases, with 4 bases of the junction left unmatched.

In DNA form, the CDR3 reads TGTGCCAGTAGTCTCCAGGGCGGAGGGAGCAATCAGCCCCAGCATTTT. Translating gives CASSLQGGGSNQPQHF. The chain recombines TRBV19 with TRBJ1-5; D perhaps matches TRBD1 (5 bases). V was shortened by 5 bases and J by 1 base, with 15 bases between the two germline ends. This CDR3 contains 16 residues. Germline CDR1 and CDR2: LNHDA and SQIVND (reference sequence).

This clone showed up just once. The chain is built from TRBV5-1 and TRBJ1-1; TRBD1 might be the D (5 bases). The CDR3 is made up of 16 amino acids. V was clipped by 4 bases and J by 0 bases, with 16 bases between them. Germline CDR1 SGHRS, CDR2 YFSETQ. CDR3 coding DNA: TGCGCCAGCAGCCCCCCTTTAGACAGCATGAACACTGAAGCTTTCTTT. It is translated as CASSPPLDSMNTEAFF.

The J gene is TRBJ1-6, the V gene TRBV3-1 (or the pseudogene TRBV3-2); 7 nucleotides agree with TRBD1. Germline CDR1 and CDR2: LGHDT and YNNKEL (reference sequence). V was pared by 3 bases and J by 10 bases, with 12 bases of the junction left unmatched. The CDR3 loop spans 16 amino acids. DNA of the CDR3: TGTGCCAGCAGCCAGGCGACAGGGCGGGGTGTGTCACCCCTCCACTTT. Translation: CASSQATGRGVSPLHF.

This chain links TRBV5-5 with TRBJ2-7; 7 bases match TRBD2. The CDR3 consists of 15 residues. The junction had 11 bases not matched to a gene; V was cut back by 5 bases and J by 3 bases. Germline assignment: CDR1 SGHKS and CDR2 YYEKEE (reference sequence). Here the CDR3 reads CASRSLSSGLYEQYF. In nucleotides, the CDR3 is TGTGCCAGCAGATCCCTCTCTAGCGGACTCTACGAGCAGTACTTC.

The chain employs TRBV2 and TRBJ1-2; the match to TRBD1 covers 10 bases. Per germline, CDR1 SNHLY and CDR2 FYNNEI. This CDR3 spans 14 amino acids. J gave up 6 bases and V 4 bases, and 5 bases lay outside the gene matches. CDR3 DNA sequence: TGTGCCAGCAGTGCCGGGACAGGGGACGATGGCTACACCTTC. It translates to CASSAGTGDDGYTF. Full variable domain (remainder filled in from reference TRBV2 and TRBJ1-2): EPEVTQTPSHQVTQMGQEVILRCVPISNHLYFYWYRQILGQKVEFLVSFYNNEISEKSEIFDDQFSVERPDGSNFTLKIRSTKLEDSAMYFCASSAGTGDDGYTFGSGTRLTVV.

This chain connects TRBV18 to TRBJ2-4, with 11 positions matching TRBD2. This CDR3 region has 21 residues. Germline V gives CDR1 KGHSH, CDR2 LQKENI. Trimming at V came to 3 bases and at J to 2 bases, leaving 18 bases not matched to a gene. The CDR3 is CASSPIGRLAGGAGSKNIQYF. As DNA, the CDR3 is TGTGCCAGCTCACCGATAGGCAGGCTAGCGGGAGGCGCGGGTTCCAAAAACATTCAGTACTTC.

The gene calls are TRBV5-1 and TRBJ2-3, with 7 bases lining up with TRBD2. Trimming removed 0 bases from V and 0 bases from J; junction bases left unmatched: 10. Per the germline V gene, CDR1 is SGHRS and CDR2 is YFSETQ. This CDR3 has 18 residues. CDR3 sequence: CASSLGPQSSGSTDTQYF. DNA for the CDR3: TGCGCCAGCAGCTTGGGTCCTCAGAGTAGCGGGAGCACAGATACGCAGTATTTT.

The chain combines TRBV6-5 with TRBJ1-6, with D maybe TRBD1 (6 bases). The V gene's germline CDR1 is MNHEY and CDR2 SVGAGI. The CDR3 totals 16 residues. V lost 4 bases, J lost 7 bases, and 17 bases lay in between. The CDR3 region is CASSFPRGGENSPLHF. CDR3 bases: TGTGCCAGCAGTTTTCCGCGGGGGGGCGAAAATTCACCCCTCCACTTT.

The chain combines TRBV6-2 or TRBV6-3 with TRBJ2-7, with D tentatively TRBD2 (5 bases). Trimming left V 3 bases short and J 1 base short, with 16 bases between. Germline V gene lookup returns CDR1 MNHEY and CDR2 SVGEGT. The CDR3 sequence is 16 residues long. Written as DNA, the CDR3 is TGTGCCAGCAGTTATTTGAGGCAGACTAAGTCCTACGAGCAGTACTTC. Protein product: CASSYLRQTKSYEQYF.

V gene TRBV6-5 combines with J gene TRBJ1-5; D ambiguous. The length of the CDR3 is 13 residues. Trimming pared 6 bases from V and 5 bases from J, leaving 11 bases between. Germline CDR1 is MNHEY and CDR2 is SVGAGI. CDR3 nucleotide sequence: TGTGCCAGCAGAGTACAGACCGATCAGCCCCAGCATTTT. Translating gives CASRVQTDQPQHF.

The CDR3 here is CACTRAHNSPLHF. In nucleotides, the CDR3 is TGTGCCTGCACCAGGGCGCATAATTCACCCCTCCACTTT. The chain has TRBV30 and TRBJ1-6; TRBD1 is a possible D gene (5 bases). Trimming removed 6 bases from V and 5 bases from J, with 11 bases in between. The germline V gene encodes CDR1 GTSNPN and CDR2 SVGIG (reference sequence). The CDR3 covers 13 residues.

The CDR3 is CASSTRGQASAGGLSYNEQFF. The DNA for the CDR3 is TGTGCCAGTAGCACTCGCGGACAGGCTTCAGCGGGAGGGCTCTCCTACAATGAGCAGTTCTTC. The J gene is TRBJ2-1, the V gene TRBV19; 10 nucleotides agree with TRBD2. J gave up 0 bases and V 6 bases, and 20 bases lay outside the gene matches. In germline, CDR1 is LNHDA, CDR2 SQIVND (reference sequence). The CDR3 is 21 residues long.